This T cell receptor beta chain appears in the sequencing data of a study of OX40 agonist ivuxolimab in advanced cancers. The method was immunoSEQ multiplex PCR; TCRdb's version includes in-frame clones alone and lacks a portion of them. The table records under 85,000 clones, about 89% of them present only once. Germline V lookup: CDR1 KGHSH, CDR2 LQKENI. The CDR3 totals 16 residues. V lost 5 bases to trimming and J lost 0 bases; unmatched junction nucleotides: 6. The sample here was CD4+ or CD8+ T cells sorted from blood, taken in a trial of the OX40 agonist ivuxolimab. This sequence joins TRBV18 and TRBJ1-4; 7 bases are a match to TRBD1. The clonotype comes from an adult with an advanced solid tumor such as melanoma, head and neck, liver or kidney cancer. CDR3: CASSTGQLATNEKLFF. The CDR3 DNA reads TGTGCCAGCTCAACGGGACAGCTTGCAACTAATGAAAAACTGTTTTTT. Full variable domain (rest looked up from reference TRBV18 and TRBJ1-4): NAGVMQNPRHLVRRRGQEARLRCSPMKGHSHVYWYRQLPEEGLKFMVYLQKENIIDESGMPKERFSAEFPKEGPSILRIQQVVRGDSAAYFCASSTGQLATNEKLFFGSGTQLSVL.